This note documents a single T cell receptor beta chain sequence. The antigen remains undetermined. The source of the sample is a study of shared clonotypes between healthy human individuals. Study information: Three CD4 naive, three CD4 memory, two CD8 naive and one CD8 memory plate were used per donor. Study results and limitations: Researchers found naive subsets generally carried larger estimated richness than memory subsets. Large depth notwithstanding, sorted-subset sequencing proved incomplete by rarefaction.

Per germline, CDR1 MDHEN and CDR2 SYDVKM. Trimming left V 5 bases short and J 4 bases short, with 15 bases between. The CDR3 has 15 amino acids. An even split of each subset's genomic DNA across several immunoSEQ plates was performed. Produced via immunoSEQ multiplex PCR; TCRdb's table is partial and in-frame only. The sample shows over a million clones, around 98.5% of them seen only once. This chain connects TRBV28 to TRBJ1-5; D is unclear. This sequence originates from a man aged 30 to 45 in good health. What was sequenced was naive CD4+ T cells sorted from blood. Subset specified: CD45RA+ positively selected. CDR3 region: CASSLTPGWNQPQHF. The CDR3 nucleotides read TGTGCCAGCAGTCTCACCCCCGGGTGGAATCAGCCCCAGCATTTT.